This T cell receptor (beta chain) was documented in a study of shared clonotypes between healthy human individuals. A few counts support this clone. Its target is unknown. The sample holds other DNA sequences that translate to the same CDR3. The naive CD8 subset, CD45RO-negative cells positively selected for CCR7, excluded terminally differentiated effector memory CD45RA+ cells. Study conclusions and caveats: Generally, naive subsets came out with larger estimated richness than memory subsets. Sampling was confined to blood; repertoires within tissues likely differ.

Sorted-subset replicate PCRs used 150 to 200 ng of genomic DNA. This amount corresponded to 33,000 or so T cell genomes. Repertoires were generated with immunoSEQ multiplex PCR, while TCRdb's copy carries only in-frame clones and drops some. Here the sample spans a few million clones, 93% being singletons. From germline, CDR1 is SGHRS and CDR2 YFSETQ. The CDR3 runs 12 residues. V shed 2 bases and J shed 5 bases, with 7 bases lying between them. The specimen sequenced was naive CD8+ T cells from PBMCs. The chain joins TRBV5-1 to TRBJ1-1; D call uncertain. This TCR was recovered from a man aged 18 to 29 in good health. Some clones in this sample may be carry-over from other donors' samples. CDR3 amino acids: CASSLGRTEAFF. DNA of the CDR3: TGCGCCAGCAGCTTAGGGAGGACTGAAGCTTTCTTT.